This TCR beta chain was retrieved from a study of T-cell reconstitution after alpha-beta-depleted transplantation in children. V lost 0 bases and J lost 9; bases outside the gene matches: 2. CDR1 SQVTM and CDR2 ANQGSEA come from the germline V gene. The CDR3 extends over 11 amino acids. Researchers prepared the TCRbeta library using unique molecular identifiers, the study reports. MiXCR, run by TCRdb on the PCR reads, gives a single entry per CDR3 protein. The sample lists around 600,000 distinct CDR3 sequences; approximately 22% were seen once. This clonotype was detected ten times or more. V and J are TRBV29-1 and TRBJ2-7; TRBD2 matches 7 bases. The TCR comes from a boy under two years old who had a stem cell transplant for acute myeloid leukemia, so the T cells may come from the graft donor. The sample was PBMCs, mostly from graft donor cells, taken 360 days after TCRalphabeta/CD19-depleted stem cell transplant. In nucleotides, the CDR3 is TGCAGCGTTGAAGAATGGGAGGGGCAGTACTTC. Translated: CSVEEWEGQYF.